This TCR beta chain came from a study of cytomegalovirus exposure and HLA in healthy donors. Whole-study results and caveats: Cytomegalovirus-associated TCR beta chains were listed, numbering around 150. Some public TCRs appeared in many individuals, while most sequences were rare.

V dropped 5 bases and J dropped 9 bases, with 7 bases sitting between them. This CDR3 region has 11 residues. Germline CDR1 reads SEHNR; CDR2 reads FQNEAQ (reference sequence). Of note for this clone: Antigen: not known.

The protocol was immunoSEQ multiplex PCR, while the TCRdb copy is restricted to in-frame clones and leaves out a portion. This sample yields 100,000 to 150,000 clones, of which 75% to 90% are seen a single time; more than 1% belongs to the top ten. The chain links TRBV7-9 to TRBJ2-2; D is uncertain. The sequenced sample was PBMCs. This receptor was obtained from a woman aged 18-29 years in good health and CMV-seronegative. CDR3 nucleotides: TGTGCCAGCAGCGCGGAACGGGAGCTGTTTTTT. Translating it yields CASSAERELFF. The full variable domain, its missing parts supplied by reference TRBV7-9 and TRBJ2-2, is DTGVSQNPRHKITKRGQNVTFRCDPISEHNRLYWYRQTLGQGPEFLTYFQNEAQLEKSRLLSDRFSAERPKGSFSTLEIQRTEQGDSAMYLCASSAERELFFGEGSRLTVL.